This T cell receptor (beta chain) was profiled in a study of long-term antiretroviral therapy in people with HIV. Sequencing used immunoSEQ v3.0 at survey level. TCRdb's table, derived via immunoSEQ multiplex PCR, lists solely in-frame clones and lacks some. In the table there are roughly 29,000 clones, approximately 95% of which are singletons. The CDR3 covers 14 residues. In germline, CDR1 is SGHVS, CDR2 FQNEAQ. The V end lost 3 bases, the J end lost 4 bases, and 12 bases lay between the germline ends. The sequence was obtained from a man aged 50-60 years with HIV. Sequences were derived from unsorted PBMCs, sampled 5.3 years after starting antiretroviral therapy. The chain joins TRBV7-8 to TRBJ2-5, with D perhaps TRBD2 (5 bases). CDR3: CASSFPAGRETQYF. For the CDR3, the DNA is TGTGCCAGCAGCTTCCCCGCGGGCCGAGAGACCCAGTACTTC.